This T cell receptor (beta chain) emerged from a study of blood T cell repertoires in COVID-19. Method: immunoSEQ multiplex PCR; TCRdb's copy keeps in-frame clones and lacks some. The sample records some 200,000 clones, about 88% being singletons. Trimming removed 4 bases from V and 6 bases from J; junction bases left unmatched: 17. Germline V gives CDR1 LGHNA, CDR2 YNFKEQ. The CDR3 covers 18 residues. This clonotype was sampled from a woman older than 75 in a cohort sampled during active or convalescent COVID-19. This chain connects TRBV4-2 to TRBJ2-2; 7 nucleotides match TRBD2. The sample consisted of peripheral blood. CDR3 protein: CASSRGRSGGRVAGELFF. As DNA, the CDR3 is TGTGCCAGCAGCCGAGGGAGAAGTGGCGGGAGAGTGGCCGGGGAGCTGTTTTTT.